This T cell receptor beta chain was obtained from a study of cytotoxic CD8 clonotypes in ibrutinib-treated CLL. On the study more broadly: Partial response was seen in about 25 patients and complete response in 2; after median around 5.5 years, about 14 stayed remitted, about 12 progressed. With a range of 6 to 36, the median treatment time before response samples were taken was 12 to 13 months.

The CDR3 extends over 14 amino acids. Per germline, CDR1 SNHLY and CDR2 FYNNEI. The V end lost 6 bases, the J end lost 1 base, and 12 bases lay between the germline ends. A few counts support this clone. About 2.2 micrograms of genomic DNA came from cryopreserved PBMCs for TCR beta libraries. Clones were read by immunoSEQ multiplex PCR, and TCRdb kept only the in-frame ones, dropping some. Among 68,000 or so clones listed, more than 60% were seen once. The specimen was PBMCs, collected after 12 months of ibrutinib treatment. The V gene is TRBV2, the J gene TRBJ2-5; D may be TRBD2 (6 bases). The TCR originated in a human donor with chronic lymphocytic leukemia. The CDR3 spells CASRELASQETQYF. DNA of the CDR3: TGTGCCAGCAGGGAACTAGCCTCCCAAGAGACCCAGTACTTC.